Following are 15 T cell receptor beta chains from one sample sequenced in a study of technical replicates of blood from several donors. Sequencing was performed with immunoSEQ multiplex PCR; in TCRdb, only in-frame clones are kept and a portion is missing. The sample carries about 82,000 clones, 96% recorded once. The sequencing sample was made of T cells isolated from PBMCs. All receptors derive from a human donor in good health.

This chain connects TRBV28 to TRBJ2-1, with 9 bases fitting TRBD1. CDR3 size: 14 residues. CDR1 is MDHEN and CDR2 is SYDVKM in the germline V gene. After removal of 3 bases from V and 7 bases from J, the junction contained 4 bases not matched to a gene. This CDR3 reads CASSFWTGDNEQFF. The CDR3 bases are TGTGCCAGCAGTTTCTGGACAGGGGATAATGAGCAGTTCTTC.

The rearrangement uses TRBV19 and TRBJ2-1; D is unclear. This CDR3 is 12 amino acids long. V dropped 6 bases and J dropped 6 bases, with 9 bases sitting between them. The germline gives CDR1 LNHDA, CDR2 SQIVND (reference sequence). In DNA, the CDR3 is TGTGCCAGTAGGACTTCTAGCAATGAGCAGTTCTTC. Encoded protein: CASRTSSNEQFF.

This chain uses TRBV7-6 with TRBJ2-2; 7 bases are a match to TRBD1. The CDR3 runs 15 residues. CDR1 is SGHVS, CDR2 FNYEAQ, per germline. The V gene end was trimmed by 4 bases and the J gene end by 4 bases; junction bases not matched to a gene: 6. Here the CDR3 reads CASSSQGQPTGELFF. The CDR3 region has the DNA TGTGCCAGCAGCTCCCAGGGACAGCCCACCGGGGAGCTGTTTTTT.

V usage is TRBV6-1 and J usage is TRBJ2-1, with D uncertain. The CDR3 covers 11 residues. The germline CDR1 and CDR2 sequences are MNHNS and SASEGT. V gave up 6 bases and J gave up 10 bases, with 10 bases separating them. The CDR3 reads CASSGIWEQFF. Written as DNA, the CDR3 is TGTGCCAGCAGCGGTATTTGGGAGCAGTTCTTC.

The genes are TRBV7-2 and TRBJ1-3; tentatively, D is TRBD1 (6 bases). V was cut by 4 bases and J by 0 bases, with 10 bases left in between. The CDR3 length is 15 residues. Germline V gives CDR1 SGHTA, CDR2 FQGNSA. CDR3 DNA: TGTGCCAGCAGCTACAGGGCCATCTCTGGAAACACCATATATTTT. It is translated as CASSYRAISGNTIYF.

This chain uses TRBV30 with TRBJ2-7, with a possible D match to TRBD2 (6 bases). The CDR3 length is 13 residues. Germline assignment: CDR1 GTSNPN and CDR2 SVGIG (reference sequence). With 2 bases removed from V and 6 bases from J, the gap between germline ends came to 14 bases. The CDR3 here is CAWSRDSAGEQYF. The CDR3, as DNA: TGTGCCTGGAGTCGGGACTCGGCAGGCGAGCAGTACTTC.

The chain employs TRBV5-4 and TRBJ2-3; perhaps TRBD2 as D (7 bases). Germline assignment: CDR1 SGHNT and CDR2 YYREEE (reference sequence). The V gene lost 7 bases and the J gene lost 2 bases, with 11 bases spanning the gap. The CDR3 runs 13 residues. CDR3 DNA: TGTGCCAGCGTGGGGGGGCCCACAGATACGCAGTATTTT. The encoded protein is CASVGGPTDTQYF.

J is TRBJ2-7 and V is TRBV4-1; a weak D match, TRBD2 (6 bases). The ends were cut back, 0 bases at V and 4 bases at J, with 10 bases in the middle. Germline V gene data show CDR1 as MGHRA and CDR2 as YSYEKL. CDR3 length: 14 amino acids. Here the CDR3 reads CASSQELGSYEQYF. The CDR3 DNA reads TGCGCCAGCAGCCAAGAGCTCGGGAGTTACGAGCAGTACTTC.

In DNA, the CDR3 is TGTGCCAGTTGGAGCGGGAGGACCTCAAGCACAGATACGCAGTATTTT. The encoded protein is CASWSGRTSSTDTQYF. The gene calls are TRBV9 and TRBJ2-3; 9 bases line up with TRBD2. With 8 bases clipped from V and 0 bases from J, the junction kept 10 bases outside the gene matches. Germline CDR1 reads SGDLS; CDR2 reads YYNGEE. CDR3 length equals 16 residues. Full variable domain (rest looked up from reference TRBV9 and TRBJ2-3): DSGVTQTPKHLITATGQRVTLRCSPRSGDLSVYWYQQSLDQGLQFLIQYYNGEERAKGNILERFSAQQFPDLHSELNLSSLELGDSALYFCASWSGRTSSTDTQYFGPGTRLTVL.

The V call is TRBV27, the J call TRBJ2-1; D is possibly TRBD1 (8 bases). V shed 6 bases and J shed 9 bases, with 18 bases lying between them. CDR3 size: 14 residues. The germline CDR1 and CDR2 sequences are MNHEY and SMNVEV (reference sequence). The CDR3 spells CASSSSGGGSEQFF. The CDR3 DNA follows: TGTGCCAGCAGCTCCTCAGGGGGCGGGAGTGAGCAGTTCTTC.

This chain joins TRBV7-8 and TRBJ1-1, with a possible D match to TRBD1 (6 bases). With 1 base removed from V and 4 bases from J, the gap between germline ends came to 13 bases. From germline, CDR1 is SGHVS and CDR2 FQNEAQ. The CDR3 loop spans 15 amino acids. CDR3 in amino acids: CASSLEGTRFTEAFF. CDR3 nucleotides: TGTGCCAGCAGCTTAGAAGGGACACGGTTCACTGAAGCTTTCTTT.

The chain has TRBV7-2 and TRBJ2-3; 9 positions match TRBD2. The ends lost 2 bases at V and 5 bases at J; junction bases unmatched: 8. CDR1 SGHTA and CDR2 FQGNSA come from the germline V gene. The CDR3 extends over 16 amino acids. CDR3 nucleotides: TGTGCCAGCAGCTTACTTGCGGGAGGGCCCGGAGATACGCAGTATTTT. Amino acid sequence: CASSLLAGGPGDTQYF.

This clone appeared once. V gene TRBV21-1 combines with J gene TRBJ1-4; the table's D call TRBD1 went unverified against the DNA. TRBV21-1 has pseudogene status. The CDR3 loop spans 14 amino acids. CDR3 protein: CASSIRDSSEKLFF. For the CDR3, the DNA is TGTGCCAGCAGCATCCGGGACAGCAGTGAAAAACTGTTTTTT.

The chain joins TRBV11-2 to TRBJ2-7, with 9 bases matching TRBD2. Looked up from germline, CDR1 is SGHAT and CDR2 is FQNNGV. The CDR3 contains 16 residues. V gave up 4 bases and J gave up 4 bases; unmatched junction bases: 11. CDR3: CASSSQGRLAAYEQYF. The CDR3, as DNA: TGTGCCAGCAGCTCCCAGGGGCGACTAGCGGCTTACGAGCAGTACTTC.

The chain couples TRBV29-1 to TRBJ2-7, with a possible D match to TRBD1 (5 bases). The CDR3 loop spans 15 amino acids. CDR1 and CDR2 from the germline V gene are SQVTM and ANQGSEA. V lost 0 bases to trimming and J lost 3 bases, with 15 bases between them. CDR3 sequence: CSVEDTRGQYYEQYF. CDR3 nucleotide sequence: TGCAGCGTTGAAGATACGCGCGGACAATACTACGAGCAGTACTTC.